This T cell receptor (beta chain) was recorded in a study of T-cell reconstitution after alpha-beta-depleted transplantation in children. This clonotype has more than one count but fewer than ten. Per germline, CDR1 SGHRS and CDR2 YFSETQ. The CDR3 is made up of 18 amino acids. J lost 1 base, V lost 2 bases, and 9 bases had no gene match. The TCRbeta library incorporated unique molecular identifiers. TCRdb ran MiXCR on the PCR reads and lists one entry per CDR3 protein. This sample carries 500,000 or so distinct CDR3 sequences, roughly 10% of them seen once, and the ten largest clones take 14%. The rearrangement uses TRBV5-1 and TRBJ1-5, with 10 bases aligning to TRBD1. The sequence came from a female patient between 2 and 10 years old who had a stem cell transplant for aplastic anemia, so the T cells may come from the graft donor. The starting material was PBMCs, mostly from graft donor cells, obtained 180 days after TCRalphabeta/CD19-depleted stem cell transplant. The CDR3 region has the DNA TGCGCCAGCAGCTTCCGGGACAGGGGTTTTGGAAGCAATCAGCCCCAGCATTTT. Translation gives CASSFRDRGFGSNQPQHF.